This T cell receptor (beta chain) derives from a study of human T cells and chemical hapten exposure. Whole-study findings and limits: PT1 expanded TCR counts and patch test score were linked, and their correlation was positive.

Time point reported: patch test 2, 6 weeks after DPC sensitization. Treatment denoted: therapeutic diphenylcyclopropenone sensitization with weekly scalp DPC. MiXCR was run by TCRdb on the RACE reads, yielding one entry per CDR3 protein. Seen here are under 450,000 distinct CDR3 sequences, about 6% observed once, and the top ten hold under 7%. The CDR3 loop spans 16 amino acids. CDR1 is PRHDT, CDR2 FYEKMQ, per germline (reference sequence). J gave up 3 bases and V 5 bases, and 8 bases lay outside the gene matches. Notes on this clonotype: No antigen is known for it.

The sample in question was whole blood, obtained in connection with sensitization to the hapten diphenylcyclopropenone (DPC). The chain has TRBV13 and TRBJ2-2; 8 nucleotides line up with TRBD1. This receptor was identified in a woman between 18 and 29 years old with alopecia areata. Some clones in this sample may be carry-over from other donors' samples. DNA of the CDR3: TGTGCCAGCAGCCCCCGGACAGGGTCGGACACCGGGGAGCTGTTTTTT. Encoded protein: CASSPRTGSDTGELFF.